This T cell receptor (beta chain) was captured in a study of human CD8 memory T cell subsets. Study-level findings and limits: From the Chao1 estimates, stem-like memory T cells appeared to be more diverse than precursor exhausted T cells. Only T cell receptor beta chains were sequenced in this study.

The germline V gene encodes CDR1 MNHEY and CDR2 SMNVEV (reference sequence). The CDR3 sequence is 14 residues long. A UMI-labeled 5' RACE approach was the method that produced the TCR beta libraries. Following a re-call of the 5' RACE reads, TCRdb has one entry per CDR3 protein and lacks DNA. The sample totals about 5,400 distinct CDR3 sequences. Turning to this clonotype: Antigen: not known.

Sequenced sample: CD8+ effector memory T cells (TEM) sorted from PBMCs. Subset reported: effector memory CD8 T cells, CCR7- CD45RO+ CD95+. The J gene is TRBJ2-3, the V gene TRBV27. The receptor's source is a human donor in good health. CDR3 amino acids: CASSLQANTDTQYF.